This TCR beta chain was found in a study of T cell changes during pregnancy in multiple sclerosis. The method was immunoSEQ multiplex PCR; TCRdb's version includes in-frame clones alone and lacks a portion of them. The table has 65,000 to 90,000 clones, about 91% seen once. Per the germline V gene, CDR1 is LGHNA and CDR2 is YNFKEQ. The V gene lost 0 bases and the J gene lost 5 bases, with 5 bases spanning the gap. CDR3 length: 13 residues. This clone was counted only a few times. The chain has TRBV4-2 and TRBJ1-5; D gene ambiguous. Sequencing used PBMCs, obtained in the first trimester of pregnancy. This receptor was identified in a female donor in good health, serving as a control in a pregnancy study. Some clones in this sample may be carry-over from other donors' samples. Here the CDR3 reads CASSQDLYQPQHF. In DNA, the CDR3 is TGTGCCAGCAGCCAAGATCTATATCAGCCCCAGCATTTT.